The source of this TCR beta chain is a study of cytomegalovirus exposure and HLA in healthy donors. V was pared by 3 bases and J by 10 bases, with 18 bases between. CDR3 length: 14 residues. CDR1 LNHDA and CDR2 SQIVND come from the germline V gene (reference sequence). Everyone who donated was a healthy bone marrow donor. As concerns this clone: What it binds is not known.

Primers for the PCR totalled 60 Vbeta and 13 Jbeta. Original handling: There were tens of millions of unique TCR beta chains by a later count, and 8.5 million to 14 million of them were shared. The data were produced by immunoSEQ multiplex PCR, yet TCRdb's version contains in-frame clones alone and is incomplete. V and J calls and clone size follow that table, whereas D and trimming were derived from the DNA. The table has roughly 180,000 clones, around 80% seen once. Study-wide results and limits: Sequencing depth across donors, presence/absence analyses assumed, was roughly uniform.

Sequenced: PBMCs. The rearrangement joins TRBV19 to TRBJ1-2; D may be TRBD1 (5 bases). This clonotype was sampled from a male donor in good health and CMV-seronegative. CDR3 in DNA: TGTGCCAGTAGTATTAGGGGCCCAATCATCAACTACACCTTC. Translated, it gives CASSIRGPIINYTF. Drawing the rest from reference TRBV19 and TRBJ1-2, the complete variable domain is DGGITQSPKYLFRKEGQNVTLSCEQNLNHDAMYWYRQDPGQGLRLIYYSQIVNDFQKGDIAEGYSVSREKKESFPLTVTSAQKNPTAFYLCASSIRGPIINYTFGSGTRLTVV.